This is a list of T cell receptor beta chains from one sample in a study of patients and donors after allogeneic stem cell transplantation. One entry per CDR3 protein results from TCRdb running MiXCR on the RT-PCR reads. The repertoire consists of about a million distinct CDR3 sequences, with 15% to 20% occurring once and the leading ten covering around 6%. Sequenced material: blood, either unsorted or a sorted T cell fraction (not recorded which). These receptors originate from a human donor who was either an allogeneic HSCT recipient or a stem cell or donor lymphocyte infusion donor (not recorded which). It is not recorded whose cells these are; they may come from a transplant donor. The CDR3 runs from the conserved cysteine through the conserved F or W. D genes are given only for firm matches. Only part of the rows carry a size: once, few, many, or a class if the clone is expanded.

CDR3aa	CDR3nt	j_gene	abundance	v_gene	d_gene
CASSIGTSEDTQYF	TGTGCCAGTAGTATAGGTACTAGCGAAGATACGCAGTATTTT	TRBJ2-3	once	TRBV19	TRBD2
CASSLAETSPQETQYF	TGTGCCAGCAGCTTAGCCGAGACTTCTCCTCAAGAGACCCAGTACTTC	TRBJ2-5	.	TRBV7-2	.
CAITAVNTGELFF	TGTGCCATCACTGCAGTAAACACCGGGGAGCTGTTTTTT	TRBJ2-2	many	TRBV10-3	.
CASSHSPEQYF	TGTGCCAGCAGTCATAGCCCCGAGCAGTACTTC	TRBJ2-7	.	TRBV7-9	.
CAWMTAGASEQYF	TGTGCCTGGATGACGGCCGGGGCAAGCGAGCAGTACTTC	TRBJ2-7	few	TRBV30	.
CASSLGYNTEAFF	TGTGCCAGCAGCTTGGGATATAACACTGAAGCTTTCTTT	TRBJ1-1	few	TRBV5-6	.
CASGPMAYEQYF	TGTGCCAGCGGCCCCATGGCCTACGAGCAGTACTTC	TRBJ2-7	.	TRBV6-6	.
CASSLALTGAITGELFF	TGCGCCAGCAGCTTGGCCTTGACGGGGGCAATCACCGGGGAGCTGTTTTTT	TRBJ2-2	many	TRBV5-1	.
CASSRWDGGEPQHF	TGTGCCAGCAGCCGTTGGGACGGAGGTGAGCCCCAGCATTTT	TRBJ1-5	.	TRBV6-2/TRBV6-3	.
CASSGTSGINEQFF	TGTGCCAGCAGCGGGACTAGCGGGATTAATGAGCAGTTCTTC	TRBJ2-1	.	TRBV9	TRBD2
CASSSISGNQPQHF	TGTGCCAGCAGCTCTATCTCGGGCAATCAGCCCCAGCATTTT	TRBJ1-5	.	TRBV7-9	.
CASNPLGANEQYF	TGTGCCAGCAACCCTCTCGGGGCCAACGAGCAGTACTTC	TRBJ2-7	few	TRBV7-8	.
CASSLSGSRNGELFF	TGTGCCAGCAGTTTGAGCGGGAGCAGGAACGGGGAGCTGTTTTTT	TRBJ2-2	.	TRBV12-3/TRBV12-4	TRBD2
CASSLADDTGELFF	TGTGCCAGCAGCTTAGCCGATGACACCGGGGAGCTGTTTTTT	TRBJ2-2	.	TRBV7-2	.
CASALQGAVGANVLTF	TGCGCCAGCGCCTTACAGGGGGCGGTTGGGGCCAACGTCCTGACTTTC	TRBJ2-6	few	TRBV5-1	TRBD1
CSARALWTGEGNEQFF	TGCAGTGCTAGGGCACTGTGGACAGGCGAGGGGAATGAGCAGTTCTTC	TRBJ2-1	.	TRBV20-1	TRBD1
CASSMQGAERTEAFF	TGTGCCAGCAGCATGCAGGGTGCCGAGAGGACTGAAGCTTTCTTT	TRBJ1-1	.	TRBV7-9	.
CASSLVGTSAMETQYF	TGCGCCAGCAGCTTGGTGGGGACTAGCGCGATGGAGACCCAGTACTTC	TRBJ2-5	.	TRBV5-1	TRBD2
CASSPLGEARDEQFF	TGCGCCAGCAGCCCCTTGGGGGAGGCCCGTGATGAGCAGTTCTTC	TRBJ2-1	.	TRBV4-1	.
CASSVGGATSHEQYF	TGTGCCAGCAGCGTAGGCGGTGCGACCAGCCACGAGCAGTACTTC	TRBJ2-7	few	TRBV9	.
CSAPRWTSGKETQYF	TGCAGTGCCCCTAGGTGGACTAGCGGCAAAGAGACCCAGTACTTC	TRBJ2-5	.	TRBV20-1	TRBD2
CASSYAQGYEQYF	TGTGCCAGCAGTTACGCACAGGGCTACGAGCAGTACTTC	TRBJ2-7	.	TRBV28	.
CATLQGNEQYF	TGTGCCACCCTCCAGGGGAACGAGCAGTACTTC	TRBJ2-7	.	TRBV15	.
CASSFPAGNNEQFF	TGTGCCAGCAGTTTCCCCGCAGGGAACAATGAGCAGTTCTTC	TRBJ2-1	.	TRBV12-3/TRBV12-4	.
CASSPGGSGEQFF	TGTGCCAGCAGCCCCGGGGGGTCGGGTGAGCAGTTCTTC	TRBJ2-1	.	TRBV12-3/TRBV12-4	TRBD2
CASRAPGGSGNTIYF	TGTGCCAGCAGGGCTCCAGGGGGCTCTGGAAACACCATATATTTT	TRBJ1-3	few	TRBV25-1	TRBD1
CASRFGFGLAANEQFF	TGTGCCAGCAGGTTTGGGTTTGGACTAGCGGCCAATGAGCAGTTCTTC	TRBJ2-1	few	TRBV7-9	TRBD2
CASLLDPQGSRAFF	TGCGCCAGCCTTCTCGACCCCCAGGGAAGTCGAGCTTTCTTT	TRBJ1-1	few	TRBV5-1	.
CSAPSRGSGANVLTF	TGCAGTGCGCCAAGCCGGGGCTCTGGGGCCAACGTCCTGACTTTC	TRBJ2-6	.	TRBV20-1	.
CASSQVARGQASYGYTF	TGTGCCAGCAGCCAAGTGGCCCGAGGACAAGCTAGCTATGGCTACACCTTC	TRBJ1-2	few	TRBV3-1	.
CASSLGVAGYNEQFF	TGCGCCAGCAGCTTGGGGGTAGCGGGGTACAATGAGCAGTTCTTC	TRBJ2-1	many	TRBV5-1	TRBD2
CASSQPGQGQETQYF	TGCGCCAGCAGCCAACCGGGACAGGGACAAGAGACCCAGTACTTC	TRBJ2-5	.	TRBV4-1	TRBD1